The rows below give T cell receptor beta chains drawn from one sample of a study of technical replicates of blood from a few donors. Some clones are missing from TCRdb's copy, which holds only in-frame ones; the method was immunoSEQ multiplex PCR. The repertoire holds about 63,000 clones, around 90% seen once, with 5% to 5.5% in the top ten. The sample taken for sequencing was PBMCs. These receptors were obtained from a human donor in good health. Some clones in this sample may be carry-over from other donors' samples. Each CDR3 is given with its conserved first and last residue. D genes are given only for firm matches. Where a row states a size, it is once, few, many or the class of an expanded clone; other rows omit it.

-	TRBV5-1	TRBJ2-1	-	TGCGCCAGCAGCTTGGTGTTGAGTCGTGAGCAGTTCTTC	CASSLVLSREQFF
TRBD1	TRBV7-2	TRBJ1-4	-	TGTGCCAGCAGCCAGGACAGGGGATCTAATGAAAAACTGTTTTTT	CASSQDRGSNEKLFF
TRBD1	TRBV6-5	TRBJ2-6	-	TGTGCCAGCAGTTACAATCAGGGGGATGGGGCCAACGTCCTGACTTTC	CASSYNQGDGANVLTF
-	TRBV4-2	TRBJ2-2	-	TGTGCCAGCAGCCAACCGGGTGGCGGGATTATCGCCGGGGAGCTGTTTTTT	CASSQPGGGIIAGELFF
-	TRBV5-1	TRBJ2-5	-	TGCGCCAGCAGCTTGAGGGGTGAGACCCAGTACTTC	CASSLRGETQYF
-	TRBV13	TRBJ1-1	few	TGTGCCAGCGAGGAAAAAAACACTGAAGCTTTCTTT	CASEEKNTEAFF
-	TRBV4-3	TRBJ2-1	-	TGCGCCAGCAGCTTAAACAATGAGCAGTTCTTC	CASSLNNEQFF
TRBD2	TRBV2	TRBJ2-1	-	TGTGCCAGCATCCTGGAGTTTGCGGGAGGGGATAATGAGCAGTTCTTC	CASILEFAGGDNEQFF
TRBD1	TRBV10-3	TRBJ2-7	-	TGTGCCACCAGGGACAGGGGGTCCTACGAGCAGTACTTC	CATRDRGSYEQYF
-	TRBV7-9	TRBJ1-2	-	TGTGCCAGCAGCTCCAGGGCCTCTAACTATGGCTACACCTTC	CASSSRASNYGYTF
TRBD2	TRBV7-2	TRBJ2-3	-	TGTGCCAGCAGGCCCACTAGCGGGATCGGTCCAGATACGCAGTATTTT	CASRPTSGIGPDTQYF
-	TRBV6-4	TRBJ1-5	once	TGTGCCAGCAGTGACTATGACAGGAGGAGCAATCAGCCCCAGCATTTT	CASSDYDRRSNQPQHF
-	TRBV6-6	TRBJ2-3	-	TGTGCCAGCAGTTACACAGCGGTAGCAGATACGCAGTATTTT	CASSYTAVADTQYF
-	TRBV7-8	TRBJ2-2	-	TGTGCCAGCAGCCCGTACAGTACAACGAACACCGGGGAGCTGTTTTTT	CASSPYSTTNTGELFF
TRBD2	TRBV7-8	TRBJ2-5	-	TGTGCCAGCAGCTTACCTCCGGGACTAGCGGGGGAAGAGACCCAGTACTTC	CASSLPPGLAGEETQYF
TRBD2	TRBV10-3	TRBJ2-7	-	TGTGCCATCGGACTAGCGGGAGGAACCTACGAGCAGTACTTC	CAIGLAGGTYEQYF
-	TRBV12-2	TRBJ2-2	-	TGTGCAAGTCGCTTAGGGGACAGGGGACCGAACACCGGGGAGCTGTTTTTT	CASRLGDRGPNTGELFF
TRBD1	TRBV27	TRBJ1-6	-	TGTGCCAGCCGACCCTTCCCAGGGGGAGGAAGATCCTATAATTCACCCCTCCACTTT	CASRPFPGGGRSYNSPLHF
-	TRBV7-9	TRBJ2-2	-	TGTGCCAGCAGCTTGGGGCCCCATGCCGGGGAGCTGTTTTTT	CASSLGPHAGELFF
TRBD2	TRBV9	TRBJ2-3	once	TGTGCCAGCAGCGTCACTAGCGGGGGTTCACTCACAGATACGCAGTATTTT	CASSVTSGGSLTDTQYF
-	TRBV9	TRBJ2-3	-	TGTGCCAGCAGCGTAGAACGGGGGGCTGCAGATACGCAGTATTTT	CASSVERGAADTQYF
TRBD1	TRBV30	TRBJ1-2	-	TGTGCCTGGGACAGGGGGCGAGTAACTGGCTACACCTTC	CAWDRGRVTGYTF
-	TRBV6-1	TRBJ1-1	-	TGTGCCAGCAGTGAACGGGGGGTGAAAGAAAACACTGAAGCTTTCTTT	CASSERGVKENTEAFF
-	TRBV7-9	TRBJ1-1	-	TGTGCCAGCAGCTTAGTTTCCGGGTTGGCTTTCTTT	CASSLVSGLAFF
TRBD1	TRBV13	TRBJ1-6	-	TGTGCCAGCAGCTCAAACAGGGGGCAGGATTCACCCCTCCACTTT	CASSSNRGQDSPLHF
-	TRBV7-9	TRBJ2-5	-	TGTGCCAGCAGCCCCCGGTCCAGGGAAGAGACCCAGTACTTC	CASSPRSREETQYF
TRBD1	TRBV5-6	TRBJ1-2	-	TGTGCCAGCAGCCCTGACAGGGAGAAAGGCTACACCTTC	CASSPDREKGYTF
-	TRBV7-9	TRBJ2-7	-	TGTGCCAGCAGCATCCTCCGGGACAACTCCTACGAGCAGTACTTC	CASSILRDNSYEQYF
TRBD2	TRBV5-1	TRBJ2-1	medium-sized	TGCGCCAGCAGCCGTAGCGGGGGGTTCAATGAGCAGTTCTTC	CASSRSGGFNEQFF
-	TRBV18	TRBJ2-2	-	TGTGCCAGCTCACCACCGTCTCGCGCAACCGGGGAGCTGTTTTTT	CASSPPSRATGELFF
TRBD2	TRBV6-5	TRBJ2-7	-	TGTGCCAGCAGTACTCCTAGCGGGGGGCCGGGGGAGCAGTACTTC	CASSTPSGGPGEQYF
-	TRBV7-9	TRBJ1-2	-	TGTGCCAGCAGCTTAGCGAACAGGGATGGCTACACCTTC	CASSLANRDGYTF
-	TRBV9	TRBJ2-2	-	TGTGCCAGCAGCGTACATTCGGGCGGGTGGGCCGGGGAGCTGTTTTTT	CASSVHSGGWAGELFF
TRBD1	TRBV5-4	TRBJ2-7	-	TGTGCCAGCAGCGGGGACAGAACCTACGAGCAGTACTTC	CASSGDRTYEQYF
-	TRBV11-2	TRBJ1-5	-	TGTGCCAGCAGCTTAGATCGTGGCAATCAGCCCCAGCATTTT	CASSLDRGNQPQHF
-	TRBV4-3	TRBJ1-1	-	TGCGCCAGCAGCCAAGGAGGGTTGAACACTGAAGCTTTCTTT	CASSQGGLNTEAFF
-	TRBV10-1	TRBJ2-5	-	TGCGCCAGCAAATTACCGGGAGCCTGGGAAGAGACCCAGTACTTC	CASKLPGAWEETQYF
TRBD1	TRBV18	TRBJ2-1	-	TGTGCCAGCTCACCGGGGGACAGGGGCAATGAGCAGTTCTTC	CASSPGDRGNEQFF
TRBD1	TRBV7-2	TRBJ2-5	-	TGTGCCAGCAGCCCGGGACAGATTCAAGAGACCCAGTACTTC	CASSPGQIQETQYF
-	TRBV4-3	TRBJ2-5	-	TGCGCCAGCAGCCAAGAACTTACGCCAGGCCGGTACCAAGAGACCCAGTACTTC	CASSQELTPGRYQETQYF
TRBD1	TRBV5-6	TRBJ1-6	-	TGTGCCAGCAGCTCCCTCAGGGGGCTGCGGAATTCACCCCTCCACTTT	CASSSLRGLRNSPLHF
TRBD2	TRBV4-2	TRBJ2-3	-	TGTGCCAGCAGCCTATCTGGGACTAGCGGGGGTGTCACAGATACGCAGTATTTT	CASSLSGTSGGVTDTQYF
-	TRBV5-1	TRBJ1-1	-	TGCGCCAGCAGCTTGGGATACCAGGGAACCCGCACTGAAGCTTTCTTT	CASSLGYQGTRTEAFF
TRBD1	TRBV10-3	TRBJ1-2	-	TGTGCCATCAGTGACCGGGACAGGATTAACTATGGCTACACCTTC	CAISDRDRINYGYTF